This T cell receptor beta chain was profiled in a study of T cell repertoires in urothelial bladder cancer (dated by TCRdb to 2018 to 2020). At the level of the whole study: Of the roughly twelve resected lesions, three were clinically staged as cT0, three as cTa, three as cT1 and three as cT2 or greater. About eleven patients who had bladder lesions and were undergoing transurethral resection were prospectively identified. The study compared clonality of the TCR repertoire in bladder tumors against clonality in benign bladder inflammation. A total of twelve resected bladder lesions, made up of urothelial carcinoma (UC+) and benign (UC-) specimens, were studied. Broader findings and caveats from the paper: Urothelial carcinoma specimens contained fewer T cells than benign specimens, with a median of approximately 5,100 versus 26,000. A single T-cell clone reached up to 17% of infiltrating lymphocytes in carcinoma specimens, compared with less than 2.5% in benign specimens. A median tumor infiltrating lymphocyte percentage of around 2% was observed in carcinoma specimens, compared with about 13% in benign specimens.

At transurethral resection, specimens of the bladder lesions were collected and then stored at -80C. DNA was extracted from bladder specimens collected at transurethral resection. Points on this clone: It lacks a known antigen. Within one base of it there is no much larger clone, and no base qualities were kept.

From the cysteine up to the phenylalanine, the CDR3 has a length of 12 residues. The only DNA kept is the CDR3, 36 bases in frame from the first base. V is pared back by 2 bases and J by 8 bases, with 9 bases lying between the germline termini. Reading the germline V gene (reference sequence) gives CDR1 GTSNPN and CDR2 SVGIG. The immunoSEQ assay was used to sequence the CDR3 region of the TCR beta chain. The source study handled its data this way. For each specimen, T-cell fraction, clonal dominance and maximum TCR clone frequency were calculated. Entries here come from immuneACCESS through TCRdb and include only in-frame sequences with V and J called. Some clones fail to appear in such tables; in the studies checked, an unresolved V gene covers under half of the shortfall, and the cause of the remainder is unknown. V, J and clone size reflect that table, while D and trimming were determined from the DNA. In this sample the table shows thousands of clones, roughly 63% of which occur a single time. The ten largest clones capture about 32% of the sample.

Sequenced: tumor-infiltrating cells from bladder cancer. The sequence derives from a human donor with urothelial carcinoma. The chain was built from TRBV30 and TRBJ2-2; no D gene call is confident. In nucleotides, the sequence is TGTGCCTGGAGTATTTCTCTAGGGGAGCTGTTTTTT. This yields the protein CAWSISLGELFF.